This T cell receptor (beta chain) was identified during a study of metastatic and nonmetastatic thyroid tumors. Study information: Comparison of repertoires was carried out across blood and tumor or nodule tissue from malignant and benign thyroid patients. Study-wide results and caveats: Patients with malignant thyroid tumors reportedly had significantly higher TCR beta diversity than those with benign nodules, in blood and tumor.

Original processing methods: Using the CDR3 differences seen across clinicopathological groups, the authors built a distant-metastasis classifier for papillary thyroid cancer, which was meant to discriminate distant-metastatic patients. MiXCR re-clonotyped the PCR reads for TCRdb. TCRdb's processing, not the study's, gives the V and J calls here. The sample has fewer than 25,000 clones, more than 20% seen once. Not a single patient had been given any form of treatment at any point before undergoing thyroid surgery. CDR1 is SNHLY and CDR2 is FYNNEI in the germline V gene. Trimming shortened V by 8 bases and J by 3 bases, and 16 bases separated the two germline ends. The CDR3 runs to 15 residues. Regarding this clone: What it binds is unknown.

The chain couples TRBV2 to TRBJ2-2; D not resolved. This TCR was sampled from a male donor with papillary thyroid cancer or a benign thyroid nodule (not recorded which). Some clones in this sample may be carry-over from other donors' samples. Material: blood. The CDR3 bases are TGTGCCAGCGTGAGTACGGCAGCTTACACCGGGGAGCTGTTTTTT. Protein sequence: CASVSTAAYTGELFF.